A single sample gave rise to the 29 T cell receptor beta chains below, sequenced in a study of blood T cell repertoires in COVID-19 (dated by TCRdb to the early 2020s). Libraries were constructed by the immunoSEQ multiplex PCR assay. TCRdb holds this immuneACCESS table with in-frame rearrangements only. Some clones are missing; in checked studies, unresolved V genes explain under half, and the rest has no known cause. This sample comprises around 250,000 clones, approximately 85% of them detected only once. About 2.1% of the sample rests with the top ten. The specimen was PBMCs or T cells enriched from blood (not recorded which). All receptors come from a woman in her 50s who had recovered from COVID-19.

This clone was recorded only once. The chain links TRBV9 to TRBJ2-5, with 10 bases matching TRBD1. CDR1 is SGDLS, CDR2 YYNGEE, per germline. V was clipped by 4 bases and J by 5 bases; unmatched bases: 8. This CDR3 is built from 15 residues. In nucleotides, the CDR3 is TGTGCCAGCAGCCTGACGACAGGGGGCTGGGAGACCCAGTACTTC. This translates into CASSLTTGGWETQYF. Looking up the rest from reference TRBV9 and TRBJ2-5 gives the full variable domain: DSGVTQTPKHLITATGQRVTLRCSPRSGDLSVYWYQQSLDQGLQFLIQYYNGEERAKGNILERFSAQQFPDLHSELNLSSLELGDSALYFCASSLTTGGWETQYFGPGTRLLVL.

Remarks on this clone: A junction end diverges from the germline sequence, so it may reflect a read error. The chain links TRBV7-7 to TRBJ2-3; TRBD2 agrees at 11 bases. The CDR3 sequence is 15 residues long. Germline assignment: CDR1 SSHAT and CDR2 FNYEAQ (reference sequence). CDR3 protein: CASSLAGGPGDTQYF. CDR3 DNA sequence: TGTGCTAGCAGCTTAGCGGGGGGGCCTGGAGATACGCAGTATTTT.

The chain combines TRBV5-3 with TRBJ1-1; D remains unclear. TRBV5-3 is sorted into the ORF group, with uncertain function. The CDR3 is made up of 15 amino acids. The germline V and J ends were trimmed by 5 bases and 1 base, with 15 bases remaining between them. The CDR3 protein is CARRERPIKNTEAFF. Written as DNA, the CDR3 is TGTGCCAGAAGAGAGCGACCGATCAAGAACACTGAAGCTTTCTTT.

The rearrangement links TRBV6-5 to TRBJ1-6, with D perhaps TRBD1 (6 bases). The CDR3 has 14 amino acids. The V and J ends lost 5 bases and 9 bases respectively, with 14 bases between them. Looked up from germline, CDR1 is MNHEY and CDR2 is SVGAGI. CDR3 sequence: CASSRGGAGSPLHF. The CDR3 DNA reads TGTGCCAGCAGTAGAGGGGGAGCTGGTTCACCCCTCCACTTT.

V usage is TRBV28 and J usage is TRBJ2-7; TRBD1 matches 9 bases. Germline V gene data show CDR1 as MDHEN and CDR2 as SYDVKM. V was clipped by 4 bases and J by 3 bases; unmatched bases: 7. The CDR3 length is 15 residues. The CDR3 loop is CASSSTGTGNYEQYF. As DNA, the CDR3 is TGTGCCAGCAGTTCCACCGGGACAGGGAACTACGAGCAGTACTTC.

This clone was seen once. The rearrangement uses TRBV15 and TRBJ1-2, with 7 bases that match TRBD1. Germline V lookup: CDR1 LNHNV, CDR2 YYDKDF (reference sequence). Trimming cost V 0 bases and J 5 bases; bases outside gene matches: 3. The CDR3 runs to 14 residues. The CDR3 sequence is CATSRDQQGYGYTF. DNA of the CDR3: TGTGCCACCAGCAGAGATCAACAGGGGTATGGCTACACCTTC.

V and J are TRBV6-5 and TRBJ1-5; D is ambiguous. The CDR3 is 13 amino acids. Per germline, CDR1 MNHEY and CDR2 SVGAGI. V shed 2 bases and J shed 5 bases, with 7 bases lying between them. This chain's CDR3 is CASSYDTYQPQHF. The CDR3 region has the DNA TGTGCCAGCAGTTACGACACCTATCAGCCCCAGCATTTT.

The chain employs TRBV14 and TRBJ2-7; maybe TRBD2 (6 bases). V was shortened by 5 bases and J by 3 bases, with 8 bases between the two germline ends. The CDR3 is 12 amino acids. CDR1 is SGHDN and CDR2 is FVKESK in the germline V gene. The chain's CDR3 is CASSVRDYEQYF. CDR3 DNA sequence: TGTGCCAGCAGCGTGCGGGACTACGAGCAGTACTTC.

This CDR3 is CAWSQWGVGEKLFF. CDR3 in DNA: TGTGCCTGGAGCCAATGGGGAGTTGGCGAAAAACTGTTTTTT. The rearrangement joins TRBV30 to TRBJ1-4; D is ambiguous. Germline CDR1 is GTSNPN and CDR2 is SVGIG (reference sequence). The CDR3 spans 14 residues. V was cut by 3 bases and J by 8 bases, with 16 bases left in between.

Remarks on this clone: Other DNA sequences in the sample encode the same CDR3. The chain is built from TRBV18 and TRBJ2-7; a possible D gene is TRBD1 (6 bases). Germline lookup yields CDR1 KGHSH and CDR2 LQKENI. Trimming cost V 2 bases and J 4 bases, with 9 bases left between them. The CDR3 contains 13 residues. The CDR3 region has the DNA TGTGCCAGCTCACCATCGGACAGTTACGAGCAGTACTTC. Protein: CASSPSDSYEQYF.

For this clone: An end of the junction differs from the germline gene, which may be a read error. The chain combines TRBV7-9 with TRBJ1-6; D not resolved. The CDR3 consists of 12 residues. Germline-derived CDR1 and CDR2 are SEHNR and FQNEAQ (reference sequence). DNA for the CDR3: TGTGCCAGCAGCTTAGACAATTCACCTCTCCACTTT. Translating gives CASSLDNSPLHF.

The genes are TRBV28 and TRBJ1-3, with TRBD1 as a possible D gene (5 bases). Germline V lookup: CDR1 MDHEN, CDR2 SYDVKM. The CDR3 has 15 residues. V was cut by 7 bases and J by 4 bases, with 17 bases left in between. CDR3 protein: CASNESGPLGNTIYF. The CDR3 DNA reads TGTGCCAGCAACGAATCAGGGCCTTTAGGAAACACCATATATTTT.

The gene calls are TRBV12-3 or TRBV12-4 and TRBJ2-7, with D maybe TRBD1 (5 bases). Trimming removed 1 base from V and 3 bases from J, with 7 bases in between. The CDR3 has 13 amino acids. CDR3: CASSLVGRYEQYF. For the CDR3, the DNA is TGTGCCAGCAGTTTAGTGGGGCGCTACGAGCAGTACTTC.

The chain's CDR3 is CASTLWGGGNQPQHF. The CDR3 region has the DNA TGTGCCAGCACCCTGTGGGGGGGAGGCAATCAGCCCCAGCATTTT. The V gene is TRBV28, the J gene TRBJ1-5, with D tentatively TRBD1 (5 bases). Germline values: CDR1 MDHEN, CDR2 SYDVKM. Trimming stripped 7 bases from V and 2 bases from J, with 15 bases between. The CDR3 loop spans 15 amino acids.

The chain has TRBV10-3 and TRBJ1-5; a possible D gene is TRBD1 (5 bases). Germline V gene sequence: CDR1 ENHRY, CDR2 SYGVKD. The V end lost 4 bases, the J end lost 3 bases, and 13 bases lay between the germline ends. This CDR3 region has 15 residues. CDR3 sequence reads: CAISVGWGLNQPQHF. CDR3 bases: TGTGCCATCAGTGTGGGGTGGGGCCTCAATCAGCCCCAGCATTTT.

The gene calls are TRBV11-2 and TRBJ2-3; possibly TRBD2 for D (5 bases). The CDR3 spans 16 residues. V was pared by 1 base and J by 2 bases, with 13 bases between. The germline gives CDR1 SGHAT, CDR2 FQNNGV. The CDR3 is CASSLVAGAPTDTQYF. The CDR3 nucleotides read TGTGCCAGCAGCTTAGTGGCGGGCGCACCCACAGATACGCAGTATTTT.

The V gene is TRBV19, the J gene TRBJ2-2; D might be TRBD1 (7 bases). Trimming left V 7 bases short and J 7 bases short, with 16 bases between. This CDR3 contains 14 residues. Germline loops: CDR1 LNHDA, CDR2 SQIVND (reference sequence). This CDR3 is CASNRQGGGGELFF. CDR3 nucleotides: TGTGCCAGTAATCGACAGGGAGGTGGCGGGGAGCTGTTTTTT. Supplemented by reference TRBV19 and TRBJ2-2, the full variable domain reads DGGITQSPKYLFRKEGQNVTLSCEQNLNHDAMYWYRQDPGQGLRLIYYSQIVNDFQKGDIAEGYSVSREKKESFPLTVTSAQKNPTAFYLCASNRQGGGGELFFGEGSRLTVL.

The chain combines TRBV27 with TRBJ1-4; 7 nucleotides line up with TRBD1. In germline, CDR1 is MNHEY, CDR2 SMNVEV (reference sequence). CDR3 length: 15 residues. The V gene end was trimmed by 4 bases and the J gene end by 7 bases; junction bases not matched to a gene: 9. The CDR3 DNA follows: TGTGCCAGCAGTTACCGACAGGGTCGAGGTGAAAAACTGTTTTTT. It codes for CASSYRQGRGEKLFF.

In this sample, this clone turned up a few times. V usage is TRBV5-5 and J usage is TRBJ1-6, with D unclear. The CDR3 has 12 amino acids. Trimming stripped 0 bases from V and 12 bases from J, with 7 bases between. The V gene's germline CDR1 is SGHKS and CDR2 YYEKEE (reference sequence). CDR3 nucleotide sequence: TGTGCCAGCAGCTTGGAAAGCGGACCCCTCCACTTT. Translated: CASSLESGPLHF.

The CDR3 loop reads CSAHQNTDTQYF. The CDR3 nucleotides read TGCAGCGCCCATCAGAACACAGATACGCAGTATTTT. This chain links TRBV29-1 with TRBJ2-3; D not certain. Germline V CDR1 and CDR2: SQVTM, ANQGSEA. V lost 7 bases and J 2 bases, leaving 10 bases between the germline ends. This CDR3 has 12 residues.

The chain joins TRBV15 to TRBJ1-6; maybe TRBD1 (5 bases). Between the trimmed V and J ends, which lost 1 base and 6 bases, there was a span of 13 bases. This CDR3 region has 16 residues. The germline CDR1 and CDR2 sequences are LNHNV and YYDKDF (reference sequence). The CDR3 DNA is TGTGCCACCAGCAGAGGACTGGAGCAGGGTAATTCACCCCTCCACTTT. It yields the protein CATSRGLEQGNSPLHF.

In its sample, this clone was seen once. This chain links TRBV7-2 with TRBJ1-1; D is undetermined. The CDR3 totals 17 residues. V was clipped by 4 bases and J by 1 base, with 19 bases between them. Germline V gives CDR1 SGHTA, CDR2 FQGNSA. The CDR3 nucleotides are TGTGCCAGCAGCTCGACCTTCGCGGGTCCGCAGAACACTGAAGCTTTCTTT. Translated: CASSSTFAGPQNTEAFF.

There are a few counts of this clone. The chain joins TRBV4-1 to TRBJ2-5, with 7 bases aligning to TRBD1. J was trimmed by 5 bases and V by 4 bases; bases with no gene match: 13. This CDR3 comprises 16 residues. Germline assignment: CDR1 MGHRA and CDR2 YSYEKL. The CDR3 DNA is TGCGCCAGCAGCCCATCCGGGACAGCGATAGGGGAGACCCAGTACTTC. Translated, it gives CASSPSGTAIGETQYF.

The chain employs TRBV12-2 and TRBJ2-7; the tabulated D call, TRBD2, remains unverified against the DNA. TRBV12-2 represents a pseudogene. CDR3 size: 19 residues. Written as DNA, the CDR3 is TGTGCAAGTCGCTTCAAAAGGTCGGAGCGGGAGACCTACATTTACGAGCAGTACTTC. Translated: CASRFKRSERETYIYEQYF.

The chain carries TRBV6-5 and TRBJ1-1, with D maybe TRBD1 (5 bases). V was trimmed by 7 bases and J by 4 bases, leaving 16 bases between them. The germline gives CDR1 MNHEY, CDR2 SVGAGI. CDR3 length: 14 amino acids. The CDR3 nucleotides read TGTGCCAGCACCGACCGGGGGGTAGGCACTGAAGCTTTCTTT. Translation gives CASTDRGVGTEAFF.

The gene calls are TRBV7-9 and TRBJ2-6; D might be TRBD1 (6 bases). CDR1 and CDR2 (germline): SEHNR, FQNEAQ (reference sequence). CDR3 length: 16 residues. V was trimmed by 5 bases and J by 2 bases, leaving 13 bases between them. CDR3 protein: CASSPRDIAGANVLTF. CDR3 bases: TGTGCCAGCAGCCCCCGGGACATAGCTGGGGCCAACGTCCTGACTTTC. Based on the CDR3 plus reference TRBV7-9 and TRBJ2-6, the full variable domain is DTGVSQNPRHKITKRGQNVTFRCDPISEHNRLYWYRQTLGQGPEFLTYFQNEAQLEKSRLLSDRFSAERPKGSFSTLEIQRTEQGDSAMYLCASSPRDIAGANVLTFGAGSRLTVL.

The rearrangement joins TRBV5-1 to TRBJ2-7; the D gene is possibly TRBD2 (6 bases). Trimming stripped 4 bases from V and 3 bases from J, with 17 bases between. Germline CDR1 and CDR2: SGHRS and YFSETQ. This CDR3 has 15 amino acids. The CDR3: CASSERTGLDYEQYF. The CDR3 nucleotides are TGCGCCAGCAGCGAACGCACGGGACTGGACTACGAGCAGTACTTC.

The V and J genes are TRBV18 and TRBJ2-1; perhaps TRBD2 as D (6 bases). Germline V gives CDR1 KGHSH, CDR2 LQKENI. The CDR3 has 15 amino acids. V gave up 7 bases and J gave up 4 bases, with 17 bases separating them. The CDR3 nucleotides read TGTGCCAGCTTAATCAGCCGGGAGAGATACAATGAGCAGTTCTTC. Encoded protein: CASLISRERYNEQFF.

The gene calls are TRBV10-2 and TRBJ2-2, with TRBD2 matching over 10 bases. V shed 6 bases, J shed 4 bases, and the junction held 5 bases outside the gene matches. Looked up from germline, CDR1 is WSHSY and CDR2 is SAAADI. This CDR3 is 15 amino acids long. This CDR3 reads CASRIAGGTTGELFF. CDR3 DNA sequence: TGCGCCAGCAGGATAGCGGGGGGAACCACCGGGGAGCTGTTTTTT.